This T cell receptor (beta chain) is drawn from a study of cytomegalovirus exposure and HLA in healthy donors. Study-wide background: A later analysis reported the same platform for the roughly 120 validation repertoires and the 666 first-cohort repertoires. The study, taken as a whole, reports: Rare sequences made up most TCRs, while some public TCRs were found in many donors. First-cohort TCR clusters were later found to tend to co-occur in the roughly 130 validation repertoires.

A remark on this clone: Its antigen remains unknown.

Method: immunoSEQ multiplex PCR; TCRdb's copy keeps in-frame clones and lacks some. The sample includes approximately 100,000 clones, about 88% of them seen just once. This clonotype originated in a woman younger than 30 in good health and CMV-seropositive. The sequencing sample was made of PBMCs.

The CDR3 nucleotides are TGTGCCAGCAGGGAGACAGGGGGCGGGCTAGGTTTAGATGGCTACACCTTC. This gives the protein CASRETGGGLGLDGYTF. This chain links TRBV28 with TRBJ1-2, with TRBD1 matching over 10 bases. Trimming removed 6 bases from V and 6 bases from J; junction bases left unmatched: 16. Germline assignment: CDR1 MDHEN and CDR2 SYDVKM. The CDR3 extends over 17 amino acids.